The clone carrying this T cell receptor (beta chain) appeared once. In the PCR, 60 Vbeta and 13 Jbeta primers were used. Authors' data handling: In a later analysis, of approximately 81 million unique beta chains, about 10 million appeared in at least two donors. The table came from immunoSEQ multiplex PCR; TCRdb's copy has only in-frame clones and leaves some out. The V and J calls and clone size were taken over from that table, and D and trimming were inferred from the DNA. Here the sample spans approximately 170,000 clones, around 80% being singletons. This CDR3 contains 15 residues. J gave up 6 bases and V 2 bases, and 6 bases lay outside the gene matches. Germline CDR1 and CDR2: MNHEY and SMNVEV (reference sequence). This specimen belongs to a study of cytomegalovirus exposure and HLA in healthy donors. All the people who gave samples were healthy bone marrow donors.

The J gene is TRBJ2-4, the V gene TRBV27, with 8 bases matching TRBD1. The material sequenced was PBMCs. This clonotype was obtained from a woman between 35 and 50 years old in good health and CMV-seronegative. This CDR3 is CASSLQGAYGNIQYF. The DNA of the CDR3 is TGTGCCAGCAGTTTACAGGGGGCATATGGAAACATTCAGTACTTC.